The 15 T cell receptor beta chains listed next were all sequenced from one sample in a study of cytomegalovirus exposure and HLA in healthy donors. The PCR contained 60 Vbeta and 13 Jbeta primers. Sequenced by immunoSEQ multiplex PCR; TCRdb stores in-frame clones only, minus some. Seen here are under 200,000 clones, under 85% observed once, and the top ten hold 2.5% to 3.5%. Sequenced sample: PBMCs. The receptors were sampled from a female donor in good health and CMV-seronegative.

The chain links TRBV18 to TRBJ2-1; D might be TRBD2 (5 bases). V gave up 6 bases and J gave up 0 bases, with 15 bases separating them. The germline CDR1 and CDR2 sequences are KGHSH and LQKENI. This CDR3 region has 16 residues. This chain's CDR3 is CASSKSAVASYNEQFF. The CDR3 DNA reads TGTGCCAGCTCCAAGTCAGCGGTGGCCTCCTACAATGAGCAGTTCTTC.

The rearrangement joins TRBV7-9 to TRBJ1-2; the D is unclear. V gave up 1 base and J gave up 2 bases, with 11 bases separating them. Germline V gene sequence: CDR1 SEHNR, CDR2 FQNEAQ (reference sequence). The CDR3 has 15 amino acids. For the CDR3, the DNA is TGTGCCAGCAGCTTAGAGGAGGCAGTCAACTATGGCTACACCTTC. Translating gives CASSLEEAVNYGYTF.

This clone was detected once. The CDR3 nucleotides read TGTGCCAGCAGTGGACAGGGTATTTTCTCCTACGAGCAGTACTTC. This codes for CASSGQGIFSYEQYF. The rearrangement links TRBV28 to TRBJ2-7, with 8 bases identical to TRBD1. CDR1 and CDR2 from the germline V gene are MDHEN and SYDVKM. V lost 5 bases and J lost 0; bases outside the gene matches: 6. CDR3 length equals 15 residues.

The chain combines TRBV7-9 with TRBJ1-1; no firm D call. This CDR3 has 14 amino acids. Germline lookup yields CDR1 SEHNR and CDR2 FQNEAQ (reference sequence). The germline V and J ends were trimmed by 5 bases and 7 bases, with 17 bases remaining between them. CDR3: CASSASSGYGEAFF. The CDR3 region has the DNA TGTGCCAGCAGCGCCTCCTCCGGGTACGGTGAAGCTTTCTTT.

This clone has just a few counts. The chain links TRBV7-8 to TRBJ1-1, with D tentatively TRBD1 (5 bases). The CDR3 loop spans 12 amino acids. Trimming removed 2 bases from V and 10 bases from J, with 11 bases in between. From germline, CDR1 is SGHVS and CDR2 FQNEAQ. The CDR3: CASSLLGLGAFF. The CDR3, as DNA: TGTGCCAGCAGCTTACTGGGGCTTGGAGCTTTCTTT.

This clone was recorded a few times. The rearrangement links TRBV30 to TRBJ2-5, with 9 bases identical to TRBD1. The CDR3 totals 13 residues. In germline, CDR1 is GTSNPN, CDR2 SVGIG (reference sequence). V shed 2 bases, J shed 5 bases, and the junction held 3 bases outside the gene matches. CDR3 sequence (DNA): TGTGCCTGGAGTCGGGGACAGGGCGAGACCCAGTACTTC. Residues: CAWSRGQGETQYF.

The chain couples TRBV28 to TRBJ1-1, with D unresolved. Between the trimmed V and J ends, which lost 6 bases and 1 base, there was a span of 12 bases. The length of the CDR3 is 14 residues. Germline-derived CDR1 and CDR2 are MDHEN and SYDVKM. This chain's CDR3 is CASSPGGRNTEAFF. The CDR3, as DNA: TGTGCCAGCAGCCCCGGAGGGAGGAACACTGAAGCTTTCTTT.

A few counts support this clone. The chain recombines TRBV7-9 with TRBJ2-2; 7 bases match TRBD1. Germline CDR1 is SEHNR and CDR2 is FQNEAQ (reference sequence). Germline trimming cut 1 base from V and 5 bases from J; bases unmatched to any gene: 16. The CDR3 extends over 19 amino acids. The CDR3 nucleotides read TGTGCCAGCAGCTTAGGGGGACAGCCACAGGGGATTGGAACCGGGGAGCTGTTTTTT. Residues: CASSLGGQPQGIGTGELFF.

The chain couples TRBV28 to TRBJ1-1; 8 nucleotides match TRBD1. CDR1 MDHEN and CDR2 SYDVKM come from the germline V gene. J was trimmed by 0 bases and V by 9 bases; bases with no gene match: 15. This CDR3 contains 17 residues. The CDR3 sequence: CASKPPGQAFMNTEAFF. The CDR3 bases are TGTGCCAGTAAACCTCCGGGACAGGCCTTTATGAACACTGAAGCTTTCTTT. Filled out from reference TRBV28 and TRBJ1-1, the complete variable domain reads DVKVTQSSRYLVKRTGEKVFLECVQDMDHENMFWYRQDPGLGLRLIYFSYDVKMKEKGDIPEGYSVSREKKERFSLILESASTNQTSMYLCASKPPGQAFMNTEAFFGQGTRLTVV.

The rearrangement uses TRBV7-3 and TRBJ2-7; D is possibly TRBD2 (6 bases). V shed 0 bases and J shed 3 bases, with 9 bases lying between them. The CDR3 consists of 14 residues. CDR1 and CDR2 from the germline V gene are SGHTA and FQGTGA. The CDR3 nucleotides read TGTGCCAGCAGCTTAACCGGCGGGAACTACGAGCAGTACTTC. Its translation is CASSLTGGNYEQYF.

The rearrangement links TRBV18 to TRBJ2-2, with TRBD2 matching over 7 bases. The CDR3 contains 15 residues. Unmatched junction bases numbered 1, after V lost 1 base and J lost 2 bases. The germline gives CDR1 KGHSH, CDR2 LQKENI. CDR3 nucleotides: TGTGCCAGCTCACCACGAGCGGGAAACACCGGGGAGCTGTTTTTT. It translates to CASSPRAGNTGELFF.

The chain carries TRBV10-3 and TRBJ2-7; 11 bases map to TRBD1. The length of the CDR3 is 16 residues. V lost 3 bases and J lost 5; bases outside the gene matches: 9. Per the germline V gene, CDR1 is ENHRY and CDR2 is SYGVKD. The CDR3 sequence: CAISEPPGQGVHEQYF. CDR3 DNA sequence: TGTGCCATCAGTGAACCTCCGGGACAGGGGGTCCACGAGCAGTACTTC.

V gene TRBV29-1 combines with J gene TRBJ2-7; possibly TRBD2 for D (5 bases). Germline V CDR1 and CDR2: SQVTM, ANQGSEA. There are 15 residues in the CDR3. With 1 base removed from V and 2 bases from J, the gap between germline ends came to 15 bases. The CDR3 DNA reads TGCAGCGTTGAAGCCGGTACTAGGAAACCCTACGAGCAGTACTTC. Encoded protein: CSVEAGTRKPYEQYF.

The rearrangement uses TRBV27 and TRBJ1-4, with D possibly matching TRBD1 (5 bases). Trimming pared 7 bases from V and 4 bases from J, leaving 13 bases between. Per germline, CDR1 MNHEY and CDR2 SMNVEV (reference sequence). The CDR3 is 14 residues long. The CDR3 nucleotides read TGTGCCAGCACCCTGGGGGAGGTTAATGAAAAACTGTTTTTT. It yields the protein CASTLGEVNEKLFF.

The CDR3 nucleotides read TGTGCCAGCAGCAGCCTATTTTTAGAGCGCCAACTCGAGCAGTACTTC. Protein sequence: CASSSLFLERQLEQYF. The V call is TRBV28, the J call TRBJ2-7; D is undetermined. The CDR3 is 16 amino acids. V dropped 6 bases and J dropped 6 bases, with 24 bases sitting between them. The germline V gene encodes CDR1 MDHEN and CDR2 SYDVKM.